The 16 T cell receptor beta chains given below trace back to one sample, sequenced in a study of shared clonotypes between healthy human individuals. Libraries were prepared by immunoSEQ multiplex PCR; TCRdb keeps only in-frame clonotypes and omits some of them. Here the sample spans around 2.3 million clones, approximately 94% being singletons. Sequenced sample: naive CD4+ T cells sorted from blood. Subset denoted: CD45RA+ positively selected. The origin of the receptors is a man aged 18 to 30 in good health.

Comments on this clone: The junction and the germline gene differ at one end; a read error may be behind it. The genes are TRBV7-7 and TRBJ2-3; D may correspond to TRBD1 or TRBD2 (6 bases each). CDR1 SSHAT and CDR2 FNYEAQ come from the germline V gene (reference sequence). This CDR3 region has 18 residues. DNA for the CDR3: TGTGCTAGCAGCCTTACGGGGGCCAGTCCGTTTGGCACAGATACGCAGTATTTT. Its protein is CASSLTGASPFGTDTQYF. The full variable domain, its missing parts supplied by reference TRBV7-7 and TRBJ2-3, is GAGVSQSPRYKVTKRGQDVTLRCDPISSHATLYWYQQALGQGPEFLTYFNYEAQPDKSGLPSDRFSAERPEGSISTLTIQRTEQRDSAMYRCASSLTGASPFGTDTQYFGPGTRLTVL.

V usage is TRBV5-1 and J usage is TRBJ2-2; TRBD2 agrees at 9 bases. The CDR3 totals 17 residues. The V and J ends lost 4 bases and 4 bases, in that order; junction bases with no gene match: 11. Germline CDR1 and CDR2: SGHRS and YFSETQ. For the CDR3, the DNA is TGCGCCAGCAGCCCGCGTAGACTAGCGGAGTTCACCGGGGAGCTGTTTTTT. It codes for CASSPRRLAEFTGELFF. Full variable domain (rest looked up from reference TRBV5-1 and TRBJ2-2): KAGVTQTPRYLIKTRGQQVTLSCSPISGHRSVSWYQQTPGQGLQFLFEYFSETQRNKGNFPGRFSGRQFSNSRSEMNVSTLELGDSALYLCASSPRRLAEFTGELFFGEGSRLTVL.

The chain is built from TRBV6-1 and TRBJ1-2, with 7 bases fitting TRBD1. In germline, CDR1 is MNHNS, CDR2 SASEGT. This CDR3 contains 13 residues. V was pared by 5 bases and J by 7 bases, with 7 bases of the junction left unmatched. CDR3 DNA: TGTGCCAGCAGTTTGATCGACAGGGTTGGCTACACCTTC. This gives the protein CASSLIDRVGYTF.

V is TRBV10-3 and J is TRBJ2-1; the D gene is possibly TRBD1 (6 bases). CDR1 ENHRY and CDR2 SYGVKD come from the germline V gene. Trimming removed 8 bases from V and 0 bases from J, with 11 bases in between. The CDR3 is 14 amino acids. The CDR3 sequence: CAIGGGSSYNEQFF. The CDR3 nucleotides read TGTGCCATCGGGGGCGGCAGCTCCTACAATGAGCAGTTCTTC.

The count of this clone is one. The rearrangement links TRBV10-3 to TRBJ2-5; D perhaps matches TRBD1 (6 bases). Germline V CDR1 and CDR2: ENHRY, SYGVKD. This CDR3 has 15 residues. The V gene lost 3 bases and the J gene lost 7 bases, with 18 bases spanning the gap. CDR3 bases: TGTGCCATCAGTGATGGGCTGGACAGCATCGGGACCCAGTACTTC. Protein product: CAISDGLDSIGTQYF.

In DNA, the CDR3 is TGTGCCAGCAGCCCCGGGGACAGGGCCCAGCCCCAGCATTTT. This translates into CASSPGDRAQPQHF. The rearrangement uses TRBV7-6 and TRBJ1-5, with 9 bases that match TRBD1. This CDR3 is built from 14 residues. V lost 5 bases to trimming and J lost 7 bases; unmatched junction nucleotides: 6. In germline, CDR1 is SGHVS, CDR2 FNYEAQ. The variable domain in full, completed from reference TRBV7-6 and TRBJ1-5, reads GAGVSQSPRYKVTKRGQDVALRCDPISGHVSLYWYRQALGQGPEFLTYFNYEAQQDKSGLPNDRFSAERPEGSISTLTIQRTEQRDSAMYRCASSPGDRAQPQHFGDGTRLSIL.

The J gene is TRBJ2-3, the V gene TRBV27, with D possibly TRBD2 on 5 matching bases. The CDR3 extends over 15 amino acids. The germline V gene encodes CDR1 MNHEY and CDR2 SMNVEV (reference sequence). V was shortened by 10 bases and J by 0 bases, with 17 bases between the two germline ends. The DNA for the CDR3 is TGTGCCACTCGACGTGGCGGAGGTAGCACAGATACGCAGTATTTT. This gives the protein CATRRGGGSTDTQYF.

V gene TRBV5-1 combines with J gene TRBJ1-2; TRBD1 is a possible D gene (6 bases). CDR3 length: 12 residues. In germline, CDR1 is SGHRS, CDR2 YFSETQ. Trimming removed 5 bases at V and 5 bases at J, with 10 bases between. Here the CDR3 DNA reads TGCGCCAGCAGAGGCCAGGGGTATGGCTACACCTTC. The encoded protein is CASRGQGYGYTF.

This chain joins TRBV6-1 and TRBJ1-1; the D is unclear. This CDR3 spans 12 amino acids. Germline V gene sequence: CDR1 MNHNS, CDR2 SASEGT. The V and J ends lost 4 bases and 4 bases respectively, with 7 bases between them. This CDR3 is CASSVLATEAFF. The CDR3 DNA is TGTGCCAGCAGTGTTTTGGCCACTGAAGCTTTCTTT.

The chain is built from TRBV10-3 and TRBJ2-3; tentatively, D is TRBD1 or TRBD2 (5 bases each). The germline CDR1 and CDR2 sequences are ENHRY and SYGVKD. V was shortened by 0 bases and J by 14 bases, with 21 bases between the two germline ends. The CDR3 spans 15 residues. In nucleotides, the CDR3 is TGTGCCATCAGTGAGTCGGGTGGAAAGGGGCCGGGGCTGTATTTT. It yields the protein CAISESGGKGPGLYF.

V usage is TRBV30 and J usage is TRBJ2-7; 9 bases are shared with TRBD1. V shed 7 bases and J 3 bases; nucleotides not matched to a gene: 4. Germline CDR1 reads GTSNPN; CDR2 reads SVGIG (reference sequence). The CDR3 length is 12 residues. The chain's CDR3 is CAFDRGNYEQYF. In nucleotides, the CDR3 is TGTGCCTTTGACAGGGGGAACTACGAGCAGTACTTC.

The V and J genes are TRBV25-1 and TRBJ1-6; 11 nucleotides line up with TRBD1. V dropped 4 bases and J dropped 7; count of bases not matched to a gene: 6. CDR3 length: 16 amino acids. Germline V gene lookup returns CDR1 MGHDK and CDR2 SYGVNS. The DNA of the CDR3 is TGTGCCAGCAGTGTTGGGACAGGGGGGGTCAATTCACCCCTCCACTTT. Protein: CASSVGTGGVNSPLHF.

The chain has TRBV20-1 and TRBJ2-5; D is uncertain. With 3 bases removed from V and 4 bases from J, the gap between germline ends came to 6 bases. CDR3 length: 11 residues. Germline V lookup: CDR1 DFQATT, CDR2 SNEGSKA (reference sequence). The CDR3 coding sequence is TGCAGTGCTAGTAACGGAGAGACCCAGTACTTC. It codes for CSASNGETQYF.

The genes are TRBV10-3 and TRBJ2-7, with no clear D. The CDR3 spans 15 residues. The germline V gene has CDR1 ENHRY and CDR2 SYGVKD. Deletions cut 0 bases from V and 5 bases from J, with 14 bases between. In nucleotides, the CDR3 is TGTGCCATCAGTGAGTCGAAGGTGGGTGTCCACGAGCAGTACTTC. Encoded protein: CAISESKVGVHEQYF.

V gene TRBV18 combines with J gene TRBJ2-2; D unresolved. There are 16 residues in the CDR3. Per the germline V gene, CDR1 is KGHSH and CDR2 is LQKENI. Trimming pared 1 base from V and 5 bases from J, leaving 14 bases between. The CDR3 DNA is TGTGCCAGCTCACCACACGGACCCCCCTCGACCGGGGAGCTGTTTTTT. This sequence encodes CASSPHGPPSTGELFF.

CDR3 sequence reads: CASSLAETTDTQYF. The CDR3 coding sequence is TGTGCCAGCAGCTTAGCGGAGACCACAGATACGCAGTATTTT. The chain recombines TRBV2 with TRBJ2-3, with a tentative D call TRBD2 (6 bases). Germline CDR1 is SNHLY and CDR2 is FYNNEI. The CDR3 has 14 residues. Trimming cost V 6 bases and J 2 bases, with 12 bases left between them.